This TCR beta chain was identified during a study of cytomegalovirus exposure and HLA in healthy donors. General study points: Associated with cytomegalovirus, according to the listing, were fewer than 200 TCR beta chains. Many donors shared some public TCRs, even though most TCR sequences were rare. The CMV antigen specificity of a few CMV-associated chains was confirmed through in vitro analysis.

Only in-frame clones appear in the TCRdb table, and some are missing; sequencing was by immunoSEQ multiplex PCR. The sample has under 300,000 clones, almost 90% seen once; the top ten hold under 0.4%. Points on this clone: Its antigen remains unknown.

This clonotype was sampled from a woman aged 18 to 35 in good health and CMV-seronegative. The material sequenced was PBMCs.

The CDR3 loop is CASSFGLAGEETQYF. The CDR3 bases are TGTGCCAGCAGCTTCGGACTAGCGGGGGAAGAGACCCAGTACTTC. This chain connects TRBV7-2 to TRBJ2-5; 13 bases line up with TRBD2. The CDR3 consists of 15 residues. The junction had 1 base not matched to a gene; V was cut back by 3 bases and J by 3 bases. Germline lookup yields CDR1 SGHTA and CDR2 FQGNSA.